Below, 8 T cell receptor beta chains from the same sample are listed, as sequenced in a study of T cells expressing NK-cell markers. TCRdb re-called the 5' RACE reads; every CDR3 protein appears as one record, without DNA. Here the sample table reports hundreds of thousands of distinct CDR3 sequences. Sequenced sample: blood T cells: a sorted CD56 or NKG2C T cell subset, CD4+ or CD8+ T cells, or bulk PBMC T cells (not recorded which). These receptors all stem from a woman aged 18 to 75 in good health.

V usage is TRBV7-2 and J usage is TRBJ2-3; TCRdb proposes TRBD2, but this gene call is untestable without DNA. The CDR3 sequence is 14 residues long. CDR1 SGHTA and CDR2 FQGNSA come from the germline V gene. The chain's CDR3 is CASSFLIAGDTQYF.

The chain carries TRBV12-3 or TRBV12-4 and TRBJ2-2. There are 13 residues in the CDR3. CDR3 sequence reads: CASSLSRTGELFF.

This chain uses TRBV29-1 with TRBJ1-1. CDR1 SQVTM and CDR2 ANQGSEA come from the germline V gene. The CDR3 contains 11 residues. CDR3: CSVEDQSGIQF.

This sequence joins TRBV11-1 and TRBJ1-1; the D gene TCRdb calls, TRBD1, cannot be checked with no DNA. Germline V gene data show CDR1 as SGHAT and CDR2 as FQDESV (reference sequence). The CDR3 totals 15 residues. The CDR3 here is CASSPDPLGYTEAFF.

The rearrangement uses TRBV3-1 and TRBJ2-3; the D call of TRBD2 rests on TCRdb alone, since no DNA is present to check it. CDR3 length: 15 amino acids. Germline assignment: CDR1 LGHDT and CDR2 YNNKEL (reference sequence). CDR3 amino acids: CASSQAGRVSDTQYF.

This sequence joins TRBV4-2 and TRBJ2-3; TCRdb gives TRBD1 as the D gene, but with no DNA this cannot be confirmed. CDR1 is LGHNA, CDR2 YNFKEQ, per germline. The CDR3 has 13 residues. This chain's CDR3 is CASSPRLTDTQYF.

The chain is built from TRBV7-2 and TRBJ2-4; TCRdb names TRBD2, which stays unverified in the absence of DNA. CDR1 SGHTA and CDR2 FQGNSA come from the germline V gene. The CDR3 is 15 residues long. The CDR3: CASSPTSGGADIQYF.

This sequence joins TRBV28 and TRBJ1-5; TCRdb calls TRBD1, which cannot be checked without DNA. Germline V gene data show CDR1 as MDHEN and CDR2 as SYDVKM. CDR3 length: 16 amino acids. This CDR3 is CAILSTETGGFQPQHF.